This T cell receptor (beta chain) came from a study of blood T cell repertoires in COVID-19. The V gene's germline CDR1 is SGDLS and CDR2 YYNGEE. There are 15 residues in the CDR3. V was clipped by 1 base and J by 0 bases; unmatched bases: 2. Original data processing: Cell counts per sample came from amplifying reference gene primers. Measured with immunoSEQ multiplex PCR; TCRdb has only the in-frame clones, and not every one. For V, J and clone size, that table is used; D and trimming come from the DNA. Counted here are around 150,000 clones, about 80% occurring once; the ten biggest clones make up around 8.1%.

J is TRBJ1-1 and V is TRBV9; 8 bases agree with TRBD1. What was sequenced was peripheral blood. This sequence was found in a man aged 60-69 years with acute or convalescent COVID-19. The CDR3 is CASSVTGGMNTEAFF. For the CDR3, the DNA is TGTGCCAGCAGCGTAACAGGGGGTATGAACACTGAAGCTTTCTTT.